This passage covers 14 T cell receptor beta chains from one sample sequenced in a study of response to subunit inactivated influenza vaccine. One entry per CDR3 protein, called by TCRdb with MiXCR from the RT-PCR reads. The sample comprises approximately 520,000 distinct CDR3 sequences, 16% of which are singletons, and less than 4% rests with the top ten. The input for sequencing was CD4+ T cells sorted from PBMCs, taken around 25 months after vaccination. The receptors originated from a man aged 50-75 years who received an inactivated influenza vaccine.

This clonotype was detected only a few times. The chain carries TRBV20-1 and TRBJ2-5, with 7 bases matching TRBD1. J lost 2 bases, V lost 6 bases, and 12 bases had no gene match. Per germline, CDR1 DFQATT and CDR2 SNEGSKA (reference sequence). The CDR3 spans 15 residues. CDR3 bases: TGCAGTGCGCGGAGAGGACAGGATAAACAAGAGACCCAGTACTTC. This sequence encodes CSARRGQDKQETQYF.

The J gene is TRBJ2-5, the V gene TRBV19; D is undetermined. The CDR3 sequence is 13 residues long. CDR1 is LNHDA and CDR2 is SQIVND in the germline V gene (reference sequence). V was shortened by 5 bases and J by 4 bases, with 11 bases between the two germline ends. DNA for the CDR3: TGTGCCAGTAGTGTGACGGTAGGAGAGACCCAGTACTTC. The encoded protein is CASSVTVGETQYF.

CDR3 loop: CASSQTVRAEAFF. The CDR3 nucleotides read TGTGCCAGCAGCCAGACAGTTCGTGCTGAAGCTTTCTTT. The V call is TRBV7-9, the J call TRBJ1-1; tentative D call: TRBD1 (5 bases). This CDR3 contains 13 residues. The V end lost 5 bases, the J end lost 6 bases, and 13 bases lay between the germline ends. CDR1 and CDR2 from the germline V gene are SEHNR and FQNEAQ (reference sequence).

The J gene is TRBJ2-3, the V gene TRBV7-9, with TRBD2 matching over 10 bases. Germline lookup yields CDR1 SEHNR and CDR2 FQNEAQ (reference sequence). The CDR3 runs 16 residues. After removal of 6 bases from V and 3 bases from J, the junction contained 9 bases not matched to a gene. CDR3 bases: TGTGCCAGCAGTCGAAGCGGGAGGGTGAGAACAGATACGCAGTATTTT. Translation gives CASSRSGRVRTDTQYF.

The chain couples TRBV6-1 to TRBJ1-5; 7 bases match TRBD1. Unmatched junction bases numbered 10, after V lost 8 bases and J lost 3 bases. Germline assignment: CDR1 MNHNS and CDR2 SASEGT. This CDR3 is built from 15 residues. This CDR3 reads CASSSQGGANQPQHF. As DNA, the CDR3 is TGTGCCAGCTCTTCCCAGGGGGGGGCCAATCAGCCCCAGCATTTT.

The table lists this clonotype with a few counts. This chain links TRBV20-1 with TRBJ1-2, with D hard to call. Trimming left V 1 base short and J 6 bases short, with 6 bases between. Germline-derived CDR1 and CDR2 are DFQATT and SNEGSKA (reference sequence). This CDR3 contains 11 residues. CDR3 sequence reads: CSARGPDGYTF. The CDR3, as DNA: TGCAGTGCTAGAGGCCCCGATGGCTACACCTTC.

The rearrangement joins TRBV18 to TRBJ1-1, with unresolved D. Trimming removed 3 bases at V and 6 bases at J, with 11 bases between. Per germline, CDR1 KGHSH and CDR2 LQKENI. CDR3 length: 13 residues. The DNA for the CDR3 is TGTGCCAGCTCACCTAAATTTACCGCTGAAGCTTTCTTT. Its translation: CASSPKFTAEAFF.

This clonotype was detected many times. The J gene is TRBJ1-1, the V gene TRBV4-3; D gene unclear. Germline CDR1 reads LGHNA; CDR2 reads YSLEER. The V end lost 0 bases, the J end lost 7 bases, and 9 bases lay between the germline ends. The CDR3 contains 13 residues. The DNA of the CDR3 is TGCGCCAGCAGCCAAGAACCCGGCAGTGAAGCTTTCTTT. This sequence encodes CASSQEPGSEAFF.

The J gene is TRBJ1-5, the V gene TRBV12-3 or TRBV12-4; a possible D gene is TRBD1 (5 bases). This CDR3 is 16 amino acids long. Between the trimmed V and J ends, which lost 2 bases and 0 bases, there was a span of 11 bases. CDR3 in amino acids: CASSLRGRYSNQPQHF. CDR3 DNA: TGTGCCAGCAGTTTACGGGGACGATATAGCAATCAGCCCCAGCATTTT.

This clonotype was seen repeatedly, ten times or more. CDR3 nucleotide sequence: TGCGCCAGCAGCTTGAATCAGTACCAAGAGACCCAGTACTTC. Translating it yields CASSLNQYQETQYF. The rearrangement joins TRBV5-1 to TRBJ2-5; D is unresolved. Trimming shortened V by 1 base and J by 0 bases, and 7 bases separated the two germline ends. Germline-derived CDR1 and CDR2 are SGHRS and YFSETQ. The CDR3 length is 14 residues.

The chain couples TRBV24-1 to TRBJ2-3, with 7 bases fitting TRBD2. V was pared by 4 bases and J by 0 bases, with 12 bases of the junction left unmatched. This CDR3 region has 18 residues. Per the germline V gene, CDR1 is KGHDR and CDR2 is SFDVKD. In DNA form, the CDR3 reads TGTGCCACCAGTGACCGGACTCGCGGGGGAGCGAGCACAGATACGCAGTATTTT. It is translated as CATSDRTRGGASTDTQYF.

This clonotype was seen more than once but under ten times. This chain links TRBV7-6 with TRBJ2-3, with 7 nucleotides matching TRBD1. Germline V CDR1 and CDR2: SGHVS, FNYEAQ. The CDR3 runs 15 residues. Unmatched junction bases numbered 6, after V lost 1 base and J lost 5 bases. The CDR3 region has the DNA TGTGCCAGCAGCTTAGGTAGGGGGCGTGGAGATACGCAGTATTTT. This translates into CASSLGRGRGDTQYF.

The chain employs TRBV4-1 and TRBJ1-4; possibly TRBD1 for D (6 bases). The V end was cut by 8 bases, the J end by 3 bases, with 13 bases between. The germline V gene encodes CDR1 MGHRA and CDR2 YSYEKL. This CDR3 contains 14 residues. In DNA form, the CDR3 reads TGCGCCAGCGGACCCCGACAGGCTAATGAAAAACTGTTTTTT. It encodes CASGPRQANEKLFF.

A few counts support this clonotype. This chain joins TRBV20-1 and TRBJ2-1; D may be TRBD1 (7 bases). CDR1 is DFQATT and CDR2 is SNEGSKA in the germline V gene (reference sequence). The CDR3 totals 15 residues. V shed 3 bases and J shed 4 bases, with 16 bases lying between them. The CDR3 sequence is CSARVGGQLYNEQFF. CDR3 sequence (DNA): TGCAGTGCTAGGGTGGGGGGACAGCTATACAATGAGCAGTTCTTC.